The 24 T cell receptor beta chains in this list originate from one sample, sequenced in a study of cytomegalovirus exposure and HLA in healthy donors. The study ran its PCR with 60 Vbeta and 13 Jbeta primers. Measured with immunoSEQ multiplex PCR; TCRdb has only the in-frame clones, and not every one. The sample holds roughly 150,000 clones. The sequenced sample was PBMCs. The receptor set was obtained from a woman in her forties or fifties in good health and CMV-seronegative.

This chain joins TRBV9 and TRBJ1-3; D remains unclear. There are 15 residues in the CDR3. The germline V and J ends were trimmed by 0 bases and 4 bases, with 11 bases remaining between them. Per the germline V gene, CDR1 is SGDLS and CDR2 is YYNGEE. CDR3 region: CASSVAPGRGNTIYF. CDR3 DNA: TGTGCCAGCAGCGTAGCCCCGGGTAGGGGAAACACCATATATTTT.

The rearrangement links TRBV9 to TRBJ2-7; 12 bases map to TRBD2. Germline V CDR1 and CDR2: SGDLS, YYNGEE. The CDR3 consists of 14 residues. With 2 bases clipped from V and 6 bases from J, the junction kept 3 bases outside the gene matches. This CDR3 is CASSVSSGRAEQYF. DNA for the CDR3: TGTGCCAGCAGCGTCTCTAGCGGGAGGGCCGAGCAGTACTTC.

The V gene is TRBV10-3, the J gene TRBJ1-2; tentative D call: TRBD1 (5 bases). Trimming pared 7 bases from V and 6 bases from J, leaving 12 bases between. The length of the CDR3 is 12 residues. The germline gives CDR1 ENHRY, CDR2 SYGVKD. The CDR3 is CAIKGREDGYTF. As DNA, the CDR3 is TGTGCCATCAAGGGCAGGGAGGATGGCTACACCTTC.

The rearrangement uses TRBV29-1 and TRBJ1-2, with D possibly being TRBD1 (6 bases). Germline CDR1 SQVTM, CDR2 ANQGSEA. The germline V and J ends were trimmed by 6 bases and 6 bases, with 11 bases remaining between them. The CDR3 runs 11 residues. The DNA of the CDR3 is TGCAGCGTACAGGGAATACATGGCTACACCTTC. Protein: CSVQGIHGYTF. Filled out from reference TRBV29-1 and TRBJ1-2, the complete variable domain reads SAVISQKPSRDICQRGTSLTIQCQVDSQVTMMFWYRQQPGQSLTLIATANQGSEATYESGFVIDKFPISRPNLTFSTLTVSNMSPEDSSIYLCSVQGIHGYTFGSGTRLTVV.

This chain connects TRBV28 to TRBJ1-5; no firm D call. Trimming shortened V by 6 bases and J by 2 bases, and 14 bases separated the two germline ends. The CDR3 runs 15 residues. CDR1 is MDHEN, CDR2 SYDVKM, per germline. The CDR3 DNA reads TGTGCCAGCAGAGGTGCCGGGGAGGGCAATCAGCCCCAGCATTTT. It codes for CASRGAGEGNQPQHF.

CDR3 amino acids: CATTGNADEQYF. The CDR3 DNA follows: TGTGCCACCACCGGGAATGCAGATGAGCAGTACTTC. The rearrangement links TRBV28 to TRBJ2-7; D perhaps matches TRBD2 (5 bases). The V gene lost 10 bases and the J gene lost 7 bases, with 17 bases spanning the gap. Germline CDR1 is MDHEN and CDR2 is SYDVKM. This CDR3 is built from 12 residues.

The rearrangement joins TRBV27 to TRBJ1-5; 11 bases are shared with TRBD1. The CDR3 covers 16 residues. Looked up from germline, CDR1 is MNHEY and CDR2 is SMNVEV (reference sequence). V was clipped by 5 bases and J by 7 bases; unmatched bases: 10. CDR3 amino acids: CASSRLGTGGPQPQHF. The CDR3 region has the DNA TGTGCCAGCAGTCGCTTGGGGACAGGGGGTCCGCAGCCCCAGCATTTT.

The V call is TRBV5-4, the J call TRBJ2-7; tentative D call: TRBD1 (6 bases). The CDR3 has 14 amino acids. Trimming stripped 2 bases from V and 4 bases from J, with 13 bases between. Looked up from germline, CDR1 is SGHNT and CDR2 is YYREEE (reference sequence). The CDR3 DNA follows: TGTGCCAGCAGCTTAGGCGACAGGATTTACGAGCAGTACTTC. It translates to CASSLGDRIYEQYF.

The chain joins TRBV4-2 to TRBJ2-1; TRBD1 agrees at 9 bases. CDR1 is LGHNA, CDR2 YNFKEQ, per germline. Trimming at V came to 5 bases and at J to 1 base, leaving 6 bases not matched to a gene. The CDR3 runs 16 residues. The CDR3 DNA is TGTGCCAGCAGCTTCCCCGGGACAGGGTCCTACAATGAGCAGTTCTTC. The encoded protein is CASSFPGTGSYNEQFF.

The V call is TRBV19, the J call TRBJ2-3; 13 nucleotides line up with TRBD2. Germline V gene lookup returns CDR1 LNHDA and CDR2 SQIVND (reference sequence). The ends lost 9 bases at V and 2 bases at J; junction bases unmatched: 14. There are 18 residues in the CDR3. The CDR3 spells CASSSTRTSGGNTDTQYF. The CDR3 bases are TGTGCCAGCTCGAGCACCCGGACTAGCGGGGGTAACACAGATACGCAGTATTTT.

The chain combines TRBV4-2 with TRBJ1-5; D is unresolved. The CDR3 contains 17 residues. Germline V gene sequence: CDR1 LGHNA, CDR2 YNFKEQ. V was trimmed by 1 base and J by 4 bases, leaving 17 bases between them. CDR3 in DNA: TGTGCCAGCAGCCAAGTAATTGGAGAAGCGCTTAATCAGCCCCAGCATTTT. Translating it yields CASSQVIGEALNQPQHF.

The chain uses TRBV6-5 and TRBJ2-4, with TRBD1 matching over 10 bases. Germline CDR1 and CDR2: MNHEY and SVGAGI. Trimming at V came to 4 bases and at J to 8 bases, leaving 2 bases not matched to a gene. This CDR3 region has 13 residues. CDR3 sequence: CASSLGTGDIQYF. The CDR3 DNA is TGTGCCAGCAGTTTGGGGACAGGGGACATTCAGTACTTC.

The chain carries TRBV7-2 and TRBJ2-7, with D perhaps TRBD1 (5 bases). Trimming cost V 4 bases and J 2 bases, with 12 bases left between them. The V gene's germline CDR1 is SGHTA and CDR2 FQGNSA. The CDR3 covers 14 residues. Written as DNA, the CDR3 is TGTGCCAGCAGCTCCAGGCAGGGTACCTACGAGCAGTACTTC. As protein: CASSSRQGTYEQYF.

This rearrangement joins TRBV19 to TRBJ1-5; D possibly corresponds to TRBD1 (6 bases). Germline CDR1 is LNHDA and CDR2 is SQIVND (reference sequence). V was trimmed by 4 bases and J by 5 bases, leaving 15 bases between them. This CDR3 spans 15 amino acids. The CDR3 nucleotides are TGTGCCAGTAGTACCGGGGGGCGTTCCTATCAGCCCCAGCATTTT. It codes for CASSTGGRSYQPQHF.

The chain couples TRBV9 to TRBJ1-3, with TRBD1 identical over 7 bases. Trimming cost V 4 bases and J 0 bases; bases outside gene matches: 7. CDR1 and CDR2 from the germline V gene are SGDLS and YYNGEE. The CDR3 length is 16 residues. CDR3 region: CASSWDSTSSGNTIYF. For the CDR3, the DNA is TGTGCCAGCAGCTGGGACAGCACCAGCTCTGGAAACACCATATATTTT.

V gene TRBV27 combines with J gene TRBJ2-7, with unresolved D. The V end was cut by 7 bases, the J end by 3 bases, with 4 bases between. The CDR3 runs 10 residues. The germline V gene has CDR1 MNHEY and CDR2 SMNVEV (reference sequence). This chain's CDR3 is CASNSYEQYF. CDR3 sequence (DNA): TGTGCCAGCAACAGCTACGAGCAGTACTTC.

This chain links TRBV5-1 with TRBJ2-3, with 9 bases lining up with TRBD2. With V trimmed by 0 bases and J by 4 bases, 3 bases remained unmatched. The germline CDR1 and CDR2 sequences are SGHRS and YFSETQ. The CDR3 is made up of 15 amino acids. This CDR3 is CASSLAAGGADTQYF. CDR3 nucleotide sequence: TGCGCCAGCAGCTTGGCCGCGGGGGGGGCAGATACGCAGTATTTT.

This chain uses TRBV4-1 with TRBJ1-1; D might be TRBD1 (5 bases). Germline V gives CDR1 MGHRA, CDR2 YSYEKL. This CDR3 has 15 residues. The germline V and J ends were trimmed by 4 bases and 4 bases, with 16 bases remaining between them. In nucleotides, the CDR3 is TGCGCCAGCAGCCTACGGAAGGGGCGAATCACTGAAGCTTTCTTT. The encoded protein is CASSLRKGRITEAFF.

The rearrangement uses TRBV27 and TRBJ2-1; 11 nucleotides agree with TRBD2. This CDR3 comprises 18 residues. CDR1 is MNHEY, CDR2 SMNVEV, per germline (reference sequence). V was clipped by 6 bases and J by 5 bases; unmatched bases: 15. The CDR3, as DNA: TGTGCCAGCAGATACACCGGGACTAGCGGCTTACGGAACAATGAGCAGTTCTTC. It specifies CASRYTGTSGLRNNEQFF.

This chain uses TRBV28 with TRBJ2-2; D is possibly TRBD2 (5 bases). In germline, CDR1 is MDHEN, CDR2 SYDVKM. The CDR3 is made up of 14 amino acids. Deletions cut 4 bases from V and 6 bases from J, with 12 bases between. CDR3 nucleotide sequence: TGTGCCAGCAGTTCCCGGACTGGATCCGGGGAGCTGTTTTTT. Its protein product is CASSSRTGSGELFF.

The CDR3 loop reads CASSIDSSYNEQFF. The CDR3 DNA follows: TGTGCCAGTAGTATCGACAGCTCCTACAATGAGCAGTTCTTC. The chain joins TRBV19 to TRBJ2-1, with a tentative D call TRBD1 (5 bases). CDR3 length: 14 amino acids. V was shortened by 3 bases and J by 0 bases, with 6 bases between the two germline ends. The V gene's germline CDR1 is LNHDA and CDR2 SQIVND (reference sequence).

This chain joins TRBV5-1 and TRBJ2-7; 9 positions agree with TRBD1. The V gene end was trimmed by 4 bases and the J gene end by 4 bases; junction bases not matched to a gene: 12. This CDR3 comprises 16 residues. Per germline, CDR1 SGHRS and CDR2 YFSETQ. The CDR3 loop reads CASSPRTGAPSYEQYF. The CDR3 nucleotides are TGCGCCAGCAGCCCGAGGACAGGGGCCCCCTCTTACGAGCAGTACTTC.

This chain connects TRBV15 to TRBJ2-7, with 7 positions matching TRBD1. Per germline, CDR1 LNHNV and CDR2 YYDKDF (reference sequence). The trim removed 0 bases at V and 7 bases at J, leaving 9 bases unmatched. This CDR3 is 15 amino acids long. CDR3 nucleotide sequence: TGTGCCACCAGCAGAGATTTGAGGGGGCCGAAGGAGCAGTACTTC. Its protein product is CATSRDLRGPKEQYF.

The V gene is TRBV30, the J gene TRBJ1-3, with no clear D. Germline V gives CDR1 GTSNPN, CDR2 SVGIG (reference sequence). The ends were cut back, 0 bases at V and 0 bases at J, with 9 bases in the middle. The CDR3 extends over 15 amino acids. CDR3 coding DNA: TGTGCCTGGAGTGTAAGCACTGTCTCTGGAAACACCATATATTTT. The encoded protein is CAWSVSTVSGNTIYF.